The T cell receptor (beta chain) under discussion was sequenced for a study of T cell changes during pregnancy in multiple sclerosis. Germline V gives CDR1 MNHEY, CDR2 SMNVEV (reference sequence). The CDR3 totals 12 residues. Trimming pared 6 bases from V and 8 bases from J, leaving 11 bases between. Sequenced by immunoSEQ multiplex PCR; TCRdb stores in-frame clones only, minus some. The data show about 79,000 clones, 90% to 95% seen once. This chain uses TRBV27 with TRBJ2-1, with D possibly TRBD2 on 6 matching bases. The sequences come from CD4+ T cells from peripheral blood mononuclear cells, collected in the second trimester of pregnancy. This receptor was obtained from a female donor with multiple sclerosis, enrolled in a pregnancy study. This CDR3 reads CASSQEGYEQFF. CDR3 sequence (DNA): TGTGCCAGCAGCCAGGAGGGCTATGAGCAGTTCTTC.